This is a list of T cell receptor beta chains from one sample in a study of long-term antiretroviral therapy in people with HIV. Clones were read by immunoSEQ multiplex PCR, and TCRdb kept only the in-frame ones, dropping some. This sample has around 13,000 clones, with roughly nine tenths found just once. The input for sequencing was unsorted PBMCs, taken 2.1 years after starting antiretroviral therapy. Receptors originate from a woman between 40 and 50 years old with HIV. The CDR3 runs from the conserved cysteine through the conserved F or W. The D gene is left open where the match is weak. Expanded clones get a size class; other rows say once, few or many, or leave the size out.

J gene: TRBJ2-5
V gene: TRBV18
D gene: TRBD2
clone size: NA
CDR3 DNA: TGTGCCAGCTCACCCCAACTAGCGGGGATCCAGTACTTC
CDR3 protein: CASSPQLAGIQYF

J gene: TRBJ1-2
V gene: TRBV21-1
D gene: NA
clone size: NA
CDR3 DNA: TGTGCCAGCAGCCCCTCGACAGGCGGTACCACTAACTATGGCTACACCTTC
CDR3 protein: CASSPSTGGTTNYGYTF

J gene: TRBJ2-1
V gene: TRBV2
D gene: TRBD2
clone size: NA
CDR3 DNA: TGTGCCAGCAGGTTCGGACTAGCGGACCACAATGAGCAGTTCTTC
CDR3 protein: CASRFGLADHNEQFF

J gene: TRBJ2-2
V gene: TRBV7-3
D gene: NA
clone size: once
CDR3 DNA: TGTGCCAGCACAGCAGGGTCGAACACCGGGGAGCTGTTTTTT
CDR3 protein: CASTAGSNTGELFF

J gene: TRBJ1-2
V gene: TRBV6-6
D gene: TRBD1
clone size: NA
CDR3 DNA: TGTGCCAGCAGTTCCCGGGACAGGCGGGGTGGCTACACCTTC
CDR3 protein: CASSSRDRRGGYTF

J gene: TRBJ1-5
V gene: TRBV27
D gene: NA
clone size: NA
CDR3 DNA: TGTGCCAGCAGTTTTTCCGGCGCCCGGGGGCTTTATCAGCCCCAGCATTTT
CDR3 protein: CASSFSGARGLYQPQHF

J gene: TRBJ1-4
V gene: TRBV5-8
D gene: NA
clone size: NA
CDR3 DNA: TGTGCCAGCAGCTTGGCAGGCAGGGCTGGTGAAAAACTGTTTTTT
CDR3 protein: CASSLAGRAGEKLFF

J gene: TRBJ2-7
V gene: TRBV19
D gene: NA
clone size: NA
CDR3 DNA: TGTGCCAGTAGTATCCGCCAGACTGGGGTCTACGAGCAGTACTTC
CDR3 protein: CASSIRQTGVYEQYF

J gene: TRBJ1-4
V gene: TRBV5-1
D gene: NA
clone size: NA
CDR3 DNA: TGCGCCAGCAGCTCGAGTACAGGGTCTAATGAAAAACTGTTTTTT
CDR3 protein: CASSSSTGSNEKLFF

J gene: TRBJ2-2
V gene: TRBV10-3
D gene: TRBD1
clone size: NA
CDR3 DNA: TGTGCCATCAGGAGGGACAGGGGAAACACCGGGGAGCTGTTTTTT
CDR3 protein: CAIRRDRGNTGELFF

J gene: TRBJ2-6
V gene: TRBV5-1
D gene: NA
clone size: NA
CDR3 DNA: TGCGCCAGCAGCTTTCCTCTACAGGAGGCTGGGGCCAACGTCCTGACTTTC
CDR3 protein: CASSFPLQEAGANVLTF

J gene: TRBJ2-3
V gene: TRBV15
D gene: NA
clone size: NA
CDR3 DNA: TGTGCCACCAGCAGAGACCATCTCCCAGATACGCAGTATTTT
CDR3 protein: CATSRDHLPDTQYF

J gene: TRBJ2-6
V gene: TRBV30
D gene: TRBD2
clone size: few
CDR3 DNA: TGTGCCTGGACCCGCGGGGGGGCTCCTGGGGCCAACGTCCTGACTTTC
CDR3 protein: CAWTRGGAPGANVLTF

J gene: TRBJ2-5
V gene: TRBV11-2
D gene: NA
clone size: NA
CDR3 DNA: TGTGCCAGCAGCTTAGATTCGGGGTCCCAAGAGACCCAGTACTTC
CDR3 protein: CASSLDSGSQETQYF

J gene: TRBJ1-6
V gene: TRBV5-5
D gene: NA
clone size: NA
CDR3 DNA: TGTGCCAGCAGCTTGGCGGGGAGCTCCTATAATTCACCCCTCCACTTT
CDR3 protein: CASSLAGSSYNSPLHF

J gene: TRBJ1-6
V gene: TRBV9
D gene: TRBD1
clone size: once
CDR3 DNA: TGTGCCAGCAGCACGTCGACAGGGTATAATTCACCCCTCCACTTT
CDR3 protein: CASSTSTGYNSPLHF